This TCR beta chain was recovered during a study of human T cells and chemical hapten exposure. Study context: Small pooled library volume differences mainly caused per-sample TCR yield variation.

The study used a library that attached unique molecular identifiers to individual cDNA molecules. Per the original data handling: Samples ranged from about 20,000 to 700,000 TCRs, with a median of around 100,000. TCRdb fed the RACE reads into MiXCR, producing one record per CDR3 protein. The V and J calls come from TCRdb's annotation, not from the publication. This sample carries over 85,000 distinct CDR3 sequences, around 8.8% of them seen once, and the ten largest clones take 2.9%. In this sample, this clonotype turned up a few times. Its antigen is not known. Findings and limits, study-wide: High-frequency TCRs, those above 1 in 1000, stayed the same after DPC sensitization.

In germline, CDR1 is SGHAT, CDR2 FQNNGV. The germline V and J ends were trimmed by 3 bases and 2 bases, with 7 bases remaining between them. The CDR3 has 13 residues. Time point here: healthy volunteer bleed at 2 weeks. Total RNA was extracted from unfractionated whole blood. The rearrangement joins TRBV11-2 to TRBJ2-5; D is unclear. The receptor comes from a female donor in good health. Some clones in this sample may be carry-over from other donors' samples. Sequencing input: whole blood. The CDR3 loop reads CASSFINQETQYF. Written as DNA, the CDR3 is TGTGCCAGCAGCTTTATAAATCAAGAGACCCAGTACTTC. Drawing the rest from reference TRBV11-2 and TRBJ2-5, the complete variable domain is EAGVAQSPRYKIIEKRQSVAFWCNPISGHATLYWYQQILGQGPKLLIQFQNNGVVDDSQLPKDRFSAERLKGVDSTLKIQPAKLEDSAVYLCASSFINQETQYFGPGTRLLVL.